A selection of T cell receptor beta chains follows, all from one sample in a study of T-cell reconstitution after alpha-beta-depleted transplantation in children. TCRdb re-called the PCR reads through MiXCR, storing one row per CDR3 protein. The sample consists of under 350,000 distinct CDR3 sequences, nearly 10% of them appearing once. Sample: PBMCs from the stem cell graft donor, taken from the stem cell graft. Source of these receptors: a human donor who donated a stem cell graft to a child with SCID. Both conserved end residues are part of each CDR3. D genes are given only for firm matches. Clone size, where shown, is once, few, many, or a class for clones that have expanded.

abundance	v_gene	d_gene	j_gene	CDR3nt	CDR3aa
few	TRBV6-1	NA	TRBJ1-2	TGTGCCAGCAGTGAAGCCGGGGTCTACTATGGCTACACCTTC	CASSEAGVYYGYTF
NA	TRBV2	TRBD1	TRBJ1-3	TGTGCCAGCAGGCGAGGGGGACAGGAAGGAAGAAACACCATATATTTT	CASRRGGQEGRNTIYF
many	TRBV20-1	TRBD2	TRBJ2-1	TGCAGTGCTGGAGCGGGGGGCGACTACAATGAGCAGTTCTTC	CSAGAGGDYNEQFF
few	TRBV7-6	TRBD1	TRBJ1-6	TGTGCCAGCAGCCTACAGGGGGACTATAATTCACCCCTCCACTTT	CASSLQGDYNSPLHF
few	TRBV20-1	NA	TRBJ1-2	TGCAGTGCTAGCTCTGCGGGGGGTAACTATGGCTACACCTTC	CSASSAGGNYGYTF
NA	TRBV15	NA	TRBJ2-7	TGTGCCACCAGCAGAGATGGGGGTTCCCACGAGCAGTACTTC	CATSRDGGSHEQYF
few	TRBV5-1	NA	TRBJ2-1	TGCGCCAGCAGCTTGGGGCTGGCGGGGGACATCAATGAGCAGTTCTTC	CASSLGLAGDINEQFF
few	TRBV6-4	TRBD1	TRBJ1-4	TGTGCCAGCAGTGACCTGACAGGGGTTAATGAAAAACTGTTTTTT	CASSDLTGVNEKLFF
NA	TRBV18	TRBD1	TRBJ2-6	TGTGCCAGCTCACCAGGACAGGGGGCGCTTACTGGGGCCAACGTCCTGACTTTC	CASSPGQGALTGANVLTF
NA	TRBV20-1	NA	TRBJ2-1	TGCAGTGCCGGACAGAGGCCCCCAAATGAGCAGTTCTTC	CSAGQRPPNEQFF
NA	TRBV3-1	NA	TRBJ2-2	TGTGCCAGCAGCCAACAAGTGTTGCTGAACACCGGGGAGCTGTTTTTT	CASSQQVLLNTGELFF
few	TRBV21-1	NA	TRBJ1-1	TGTGCCAGCAGCTACCGGGACCTAGCGAACACTGAAGCTTTCTTT	CASSYRDLANTEAFF
NA	TRBV10-1	TRBD1	TRBJ2-7	TGCGCCATCGACGGGACAGCGAAAATATTAACCTACGAGCAGTACTTC	CAIDGTAKILTYEQYF
many	TRBV6-1	NA	TRBJ2-2	TGTGCCAGCAGTGAAAGGCAGCAGAACACCGGGGAGCTGTTTTTT	CASSERQQNTGELFF
NA	TRBV20-1	TRBD1	TRBJ2-7	TGCAGTGCTCCCGGGGTCGGGACAGGGGGCTACGAGCAGTACTTC	CSAPGVGTGGYEQYF
NA	TRBV20-1	NA	TRBJ1-1	TGCAGTGCTCTTTTCACGAATACTGAAGCTTTCTTT	CSALFTNTEAFF
many	TRBV20-1	NA	TRBJ2-7	TGCAGTGCTAGGTCGGAGGGCGAGGTTATGAAGCAGTACTTC	CSARSEGEVMKQYF
few	TRBV5-4	NA	TRBJ2-1	TGTGCCAGCAGCTTCCGGGGCCGACCATGGGATGAGCAGTTCTTC	CASSFRGRPWDEQFF
many	TRBV20-1	NA	TRBJ2-2	TGCAGTGCTAGAGTCTCCGGCAGGGAGAACACCGGGGAGCTGTTTTTT	CSARVSGRENTGELFF
NA	TRBV2	TRBD1	TRBJ2-1	TGTGCCAACGCTTACAGGGGCAATGAGCAGTTCTTC	CANAYRGNEQFF
many	TRBV10-3	TRBD1	TRBJ2-1	TGTGCCATGCAAACGCCGGGACAGGGACACAATGAGCAGTTCTTC	CAMQTPGQGHNEQFF
few	TRBV25-1	NA	TRBJ1-3	TGTGCCAGCAGTGGCCTAATCGGCGGAAACACCATATATTTT	CASSGLIGGNTIYF
many	TRBV12-3/TRBV12-4	TRBD1	TRBJ2-3	TGTGCCAGCAGGGGGACAGGGCCGTCTACTAGCACAGATACGCAGTATTTT	CASRGTGPSTSTDTQYF